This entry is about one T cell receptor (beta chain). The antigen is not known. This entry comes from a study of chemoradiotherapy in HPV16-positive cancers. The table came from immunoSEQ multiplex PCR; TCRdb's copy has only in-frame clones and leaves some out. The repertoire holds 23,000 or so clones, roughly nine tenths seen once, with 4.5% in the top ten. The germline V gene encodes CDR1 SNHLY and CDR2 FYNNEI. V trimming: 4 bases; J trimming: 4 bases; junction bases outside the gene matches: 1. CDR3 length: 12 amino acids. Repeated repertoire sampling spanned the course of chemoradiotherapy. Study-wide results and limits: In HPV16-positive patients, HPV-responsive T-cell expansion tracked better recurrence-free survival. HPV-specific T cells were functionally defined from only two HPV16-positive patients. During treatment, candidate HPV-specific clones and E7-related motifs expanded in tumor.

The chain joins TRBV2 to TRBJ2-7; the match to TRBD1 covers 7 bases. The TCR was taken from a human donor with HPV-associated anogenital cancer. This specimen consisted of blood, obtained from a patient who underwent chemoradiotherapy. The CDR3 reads CASSGQGYEQYF. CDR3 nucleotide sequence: TGTGCCAGCAGTGGACAGGGTTACGAGCAGTACTTC.